This T cell receptor beta chain was profiled in a study of beta chain features in type 1 diabetes. General study results and limits: Moderately but significantly shorter TCRB CDR3s were found in Type 1 diabetes patients in all four CD4+ subsets. It was not settled here whether HLA type affects TCRB rearrangement.

All of the sorted populations showed purity greater than 95%. Details on this clone: Antigen unknown.

Germline CDR1 and CDR2: GTSNPN and SVGIG (reference sequence). Trimming pared 4 bases from V and 4 bases from J, leaving 14 bases between. There are 15 residues in the CDR3. What was sequenced were expressed TCRB transcripts, since all of the isolated RNA had been reverse transcribed. Profiling relied on immunoSEQ multiplex PCR, and the TCRdb table lists in-frame clones only, not all of them. The table includes under 800,000 clones, 15% to 19% detected once. The sequencing input was naive CD4+ T cells from blood. This TCR was recovered from a man between 18 and 29 years old in good health. J is TRBJ1-6 and V is TRBV30, with a tentative D call TRBD1 (6 bases). The CDR3 DNA follows: TGTGCCTGGATACTATCACAGGGATATAATTCACCCCTCCACTTT. Its translation: CAWILSQGYNSPLHF.